This TCR beta chain was recovered during a study of blood T cell repertoires in COVID-19. Study details: COVID-19 samples from acute and convalescent phases originated in the United States, Italy and Spain. Sources were T cells, B-cell-depleted T cells, or PBMCs; the material itself was cDNA or gDNA.

Data came from immunoSEQ multiplex PCR; TCRdb stores just in-frame clones and leaves some out. Here the sample spans some 320,000 clones, nearly 90% being singletons. Participants reported their clinical history, and cohort assignment relied on those reports. Within the 2 weeks before study entry, each person in the exposed group met a COVID-19 case. From germline, CDR1 is LGHDT and CDR2 YNNKEL (reference sequence). V was cut by 1 base and J by 5 bases, with 14 bases left in between. The CDR3 has 15 amino acids. Material for sequencing was PBMCs or T cells enriched from blood (not recorded which). This chain links TRBV3-1 (or the pseudogene TRBV3-2) with TRBJ1-2; D ambiguous. This receptor was taken from a woman in her forties or fifties who had been exposed to COVID-19. CDR3 region: CASSQGEGRKYGYTF. In DNA form, the CDR3 reads TGTGCCAGCAGCCAAGGGGAGGGAAGGAAGTATGGCTACACCTTC.